Below are 8 T cell receptor beta chains sequenced from a single sample in a study of CD8 T cells in ankylosing spondylitis. Findings and limits, study-wide: Ankylosing spondylitis blood appeared to be characterized by a TCR beta motif of about 8 highly homologous variants.

TCRdb redid the calling of the 5' RACE reads with MiXCR, one entry per CDR3 protein. The sample lists around 890,000 distinct CDR3 sequences; 12% were seen once. Their cognate antigens are unknown. The source material was blood, either unsorted or a sorted T cell fraction (not recorded which). The receptors shown here come from a male donor with ankylosing spondylitis.

This clonotype was observed at least ten times. The chain joins TRBV29-1 to TRBJ2-5; D tentatively reads TRBD1 or TRBD2 (7 bases each). V lost 6 bases and J 4 bases, leaving 24 bases between the germline ends. Germline V gives CDR1 SQVTM, CDR2 ANQGSEA. This CDR3 region has 16 residues. The CDR3 DNA reads TGCAGCGTGGAGGGATCAGCCAGGGGGGGAGGAGAGACCCAGTACTTC. Residues: CSVEGSARGGGETQYF.

This clonotype was counted only a few times. The chain uses TRBV20-1 and TRBJ2-7, with D perhaps given as TRBD1 or TRBD2 (5 bases each). The ends were cut back, 3 bases at V and 0 bases at J, with 9 bases in the middle. CDR3 length equals 13 residues. CDR1 and CDR2 from the germline V gene are DFQATT and SNEGSKA (reference sequence). The CDR3 DNA reads as TGCAGTGCTAGGGGGGTCTCCTCCTACGAGCAGTACTTC. Its translation: CSARGVSSYEQYF.

This clonotype was picked up a small number of times. CDR3 DNA sequence: TGTGGGAACACTGAAGCTTTCTTT. It encodes CGNTEAFF. The chain links TRBV6-5 to TRBJ1-1; D remains unclear. Germline-derived CDR1 and CDR2 are MNHEY and SVGAGI. This CDR3 is built from 8 residues.

Ten or more counts support this clonotype. The rearrangement uses TRBV7-2 and TRBJ2-1; D is perhaps TRBD2 (6 bases). The CDR3 runs 13 residues. With 1 base removed from V and 5 bases from J, the gap between germline ends came to 6 bases. CDR1 SGHTA and CDR2 FQGNSA come from the germline V gene. CDR3 protein: CASSLVADNEQFF. The CDR3 DNA reads as TGTGCCAGCAGCTTAGTAGCGGACAATGAGCAGTTCTTC.

This clonotype came up a few times. The rearrangement uses TRBV20-1 and TRBJ2-7, with TRBD2 matching over 9 bases. CDR1 DFQATT and CDR2 SNEGSKA come from the germline V gene (reference sequence). V lost 7 bases and J lost 2; bases outside the gene matches: 12. This CDR3 is 15 amino acids long. The CDR3 DNA is TGCAGTGTTGGAGGGGCGGGAGGGGCCCCCTACGAGCAGTACTTC. This codes for CSVGGAGGAPYEQYF.

The rearrangement uses TRBV10-3 and TRBJ2-3, with 7 bases fitting TRBD2. The CDR3 covers 14 residues. The V segment lost 6 bases and the J segment 5 bases; nucleotides outside the gene matches: 8. The V gene's germline CDR1 is ENHRY and CDR2 SYGVKD. For the CDR3, the DNA is TGTGCCATCAGAGAGGGACTATACCAAGATACGCAGTATTTT. Residues: CAIREGLYQDTQYF.

In its sample, this clonotype was seen many times. The chain links TRBV7-2 to TRBJ2-7; 7 bases fit TRBD2. This CDR3 has 14 amino acids. Germline V gene sequence: CDR1 SGHTA, CDR2 FQGNSA. V dropped 1 base and J dropped 0; count of bases not matched to a gene: 0. The chain's CDR3 is CASSLERGSYEQYF. The CDR3, as DNA: TGTGCCAGCAGCTTAGAGCGGGGCTCCTACGAGCAGTACTTC.

This clonotype occurred many times. The chain links TRBV6-5 to TRBJ1-2; TRBD1 matches 7 bases. V was clipped by 5 bases and J by 6 bases; unmatched bases: 15. CDR1 and CDR2 from the germline V gene are MNHEY and SVGAGI. CDR3 length: 16 residues. The CDR3 DNA reads TGTGCCAGCAGTAACAGGGACAGCTATTATGTGAATGGCTACACCTTC. Its translation: CASSNRDSYYVNGYTF.